This entry lists 32 T cell receptor beta chains sequenced from one sample in a study of T-cell memory formation after mild COVID-19. TCRdb recomputed calls from the 5' RACE reads with MiXCR, one row per CDR3 protein. Here the sample spans about 210,000 distinct CDR3 sequences, more than 9% being singletons. Sequenced material: PBMCs or a T cell subset sorted from them (not recorded which). These TCRs come from a man younger than 30 who had mild COVID-19 (a few samples of this study predate the infection). Cell type and time point are not known.

In nucleotides, the CDR3 is TGCGCCAGCAGCCCGCTGGACAGGGCCACCGGGGAGCTGTTTTTT. Encoded protein: CASSPLDRATGELFF. This rearrangement joins TRBV5-1 to TRBJ2-2, with 8 bases identical to TRBD1. Germline V gene sequence: CDR1 SGHRS, CDR2 YFSETQ. The CDR3 covers 15 residues. The V segment lost 4 bases and the J segment 4 bases; nucleotides outside the gene matches: 6.

This clonotype was found a few times. V and J are TRBV4-3 and TRBJ2-2, with 9 bases fitting TRBD1. V was pared by 2 bases and J by 6 bases, with 10 bases of the junction left unmatched. Germline assignment: CDR1 LGHNA and CDR2 YSLEER. The CDR3 runs to 17 residues. The CDR3 protein is CASSQPSGTGMAGELFF. CDR3 bases: TGCGCCAGCAGCCAACCCTCCGGGACAGGGATGGCCGGGGAGCTGTTTTTT.

The chain carries TRBV5-1 and TRBJ1-2; D gene unclear. The CDR3 totals 13 residues. V lost 4 bases and J lost 6, with 13 bases in between. Germline lookup yields CDR1 SGHRS and CDR2 YFSETQ. CDR3 sequence: CASSTGRVDGYTF. CDR3 DNA: TGCGCCAGCAGCACCGGGAGGGTGGATGGCTACACCTTC.

This clonotype was found a few times. The gene calls are TRBV5-4 and TRBJ2-2; D gene ambiguous. The length of the CDR3 is 15 residues. The V gene lost 0 bases and the J gene lost 0 bases, with 6 bases spanning the gap. Germline CDR1 is SGHNT and CDR2 is YYREEE (reference sequence). The CDR3 sequence: CASSLVAANTGELFF. In nucleotides, the CDR3 is TGTGCCAGCAGCTTGGTCGCTGCGAACACCGGGGAGCTGTTTTTT.

The chain is built from TRBV5-1 and TRBJ1-6; no firm D call. The CDR3 runs to 15 residues. V was pared by 1 base and J by 8 bases, with 13 bases between. Germline assignment: CDR1 SGHRS and CDR2 YFSETQ. CDR3 coding DNA: TGCGCCAGCAGCTTGATGGCCATCTGGGATTCACCCCTCCACTTT. Translating gives CASSLMAIWDSPLHF.

The chain joins TRBV20-1 to TRBJ1-2, with 9 bases lining up with TRBD1. Trimming cost V 0 bases and J 4 bases; bases outside gene matches: 6. CDR1 and CDR2 (germline): DFQATT, SNEGSKA (reference sequence). This CDR3 has 15 amino acids. The CDR3 protein is CSARDLGDRVYGYTF. In DNA, the CDR3 is TGCAGTGCTAGAGATTTGGGGGACAGGGTCTATGGCTACACCTTC.

The chain couples TRBV5-1 to TRBJ2-1, with 11 bases fitting TRBD2. The CDR3 length is 16 residues. Germline V CDR1 and CDR2: SGHRS, YFSETQ. The V and J ends lost 4 bases and 4 bases, in that order; junction bases with no gene match: 7. CDR3 protein: CASSVDLAGGYNEQFF. The CDR3 DNA reads TGCGCCAGCAGCGTGGACCTAGCGGGGGGTTACAATGAGCAGTTCTTC.

This clonotype was seen more than once but under ten times. CDR3 residues: CAGRLAGEETQYF. The CDR3, as DNA: TGTGCCGGGCGACTAGCGGGAGAAGAGACCCAGTACTTC. The V and J genes are TRBV7-9 and TRBJ2-5; 12 bases map to TRBD2. The CDR3 loop spans 13 amino acids. Germline V lookup: CDR1 SEHNR, CDR2 FQNEAQ (reference sequence). Trimming removed 11 bases from V and 3 bases from J; junction bases left unmatched: 4.

In its sample, this clonotype was seen many times. This chain links TRBV5-1 with TRBJ2-1; TRBD1 agrees at 10 bases. The CDR3 runs 14 residues. V lost 4 bases and J lost 8; bases outside the gene matches: 6. Germline CDR1 and CDR2: SGHRS and YFSETQ. CDR3 nucleotide sequence: TGCGCCAGCAGCCGGGACAGGGGAGAGGATGAGCAGTTCTTC. Its protein is CASSRDRGEDEQFF.

This clonotype was seen a handful of times. This chain joins TRBV20-1 and TRBJ1-2, with TRBD1 as a possible D gene (5 bases). V was shortened by 6 bases and J by 4 bases, with 15 bases between the two germline ends. The germline CDR1 and CDR2 sequences are DFQATT and SNEGSKA (reference sequence). The CDR3 loop spans 13 amino acids. The CDR3 DNA reads TGCAGTGCCCCCCGCAGGGTGGGCTATGGCTACACCTTC. Its protein is CSAPRRVGYGYTF.

V and J are TRBV5-1 and TRBJ2-5; 10 positions match TRBD2. There are 16 residues in the CDR3. The V gene's germline CDR1 is SGHRS and CDR2 YFSETQ. The ends lost 4 bases at V and 0 bases at J; junction bases unmatched: 6. Here the CDR3 reads CASSASSGGNQETQYF. In DNA form, the CDR3 reads TGCGCCAGCAGCGCTTCTAGCGGGGGCAACCAAGAGACCCAGTACTTC.

The V and J genes are TRBV12-3 or TRBV12-4 and TRBJ2-1; D is possibly TRBD2 (6 bases). Trimming took off 2 bases at V and 13 bases at J, with 12 bases between the two ends. The CDR3 is 12 amino acids. The CDR3 sequence is CASSLLRGTQFF. CDR3 DNA: TGTGCCAGCAGTTTACTTCGTGGGACTCAGTTCTTC.

The chain uses TRBV9 and TRBJ2-1, with D hard to call. The CDR3 spans 14 residues. Trimming cost V 4 bases and J 2 bases, with 10 bases left between them. CDR1 is SGDLS and CDR2 is YYNGEE in the germline V gene. In nucleotides, the CDR3 is TGTGCCAGCAGCTCAAGGACGGCCTACAATGAGCAGTTCTTC. This codes for CASSSRTAYNEQFF.

The rearrangement joins TRBV21-1 to TRBJ1-1; the tabulated D call, TRBD1, remains unverified against the DNA. TRBV21-1 constitutes a pseudogene. The CDR3 consists of 15 residues. The chain's CDR3 is CASSLLTGGNTEAFF. The CDR3, as DNA: TGTGCCAGCAGCCTACTGACAGGGGGGAACACTGAAGCTTTCTTT.

This clonotype was picked up a small number of times. The V call is TRBV4-3, the J call TRBJ2-7; 7 positions agree with TRBD1. The CDR3 contains 13 residues. V lost 1 base and J lost 3; bases outside the gene matches: 0. Germline V lookup: CDR1 LGHNA, CDR2 YSLEER. CDR3 loop: CASSQGDSYEQYF. The CDR3 bases are TGCGCCAGCAGCCAAGGGGACAGCTACGAGCAGTACTTC.

The J gene is TRBJ1-4, the V gene TRBV9; D may be TRBD1 (6 bases). This CDR3 has 16 amino acids. CDR1 is SGDLS and CDR2 is YYNGEE in the germline V gene. V lost 7 bases, J lost 0 bases, and 16 bases lay in between. This CDR3 is CASGGGSGATNEKLFF. The CDR3 nucleotides are TGTGCCAGCGGAGGGGGTTCAGGGGCAACTAATGAAAAACTGTTTTTT.

J is TRBJ1-5 and V is TRBV11-2; D is unresolved. In germline, CDR1 is SGHAT, CDR2 FQNNGV. The V end lost 4 bases, the J end lost 5 bases, and 12 bases lay between the germline ends. The CDR3 consists of 14 residues. CDR3 in DNA: TGTGCCAGCAGCTCCCGGCCAAGGGATCAGCCCCAGCATTTT. Translation: CASSSRPRDQPQHF.

This clonotype came up a few times. The V gene is TRBV4-1, the J gene TRBJ2-2; TRBD2 is a possible D gene (5 bases). The CDR3 consists of 16 residues. The germline V and J ends were trimmed by 1 base and 1 base, with 10 bases remaining between them. Germline CDR1 MGHRA, CDR2 YSYEKL. The CDR3 here is CASSQVIARNTGELFF. CDR3 DNA sequence: TGCGCCAGCAGCCAAGTAATAGCGAGGAACACCGGGGAGCTGTTTTTT.

This clonotype was counted a few times. J is TRBJ2-1 and V is TRBV20-1, with D perhaps TRBD2 (5 bases). From germline, CDR1 is DFQATT and CDR2 SNEGSKA (reference sequence). V was clipped by 3 bases and J by 4 bases, with 13 bases between them. CDR3 length: 14 amino acids. CDR3 bases: TGCAGTGCTAGGGGCGGCAGGACTTACAATGAGCAGTTCTTC. Its translation is CSARGGRTYNEQFF.

This clonotype was found a few times. J is TRBJ2-1 and V is TRBV20-1; TRBD1 might be the D (5 bases). This CDR3 has 12 residues. The ends were cut back, 5 bases at V and 4 bases at J, with 9 bases in the middle. The V gene's germline CDR1 is DFQATT and CDR2 SNEGSKA (reference sequence). The chain's CDR3 is CSAARQYNEQFF. The CDR3 nucleotides are TGCAGTGCTGCTAGACAGTACAATGAGCAGTTCTTC.

The chain carries TRBV6-6 and TRBJ2-7; perhaps TRBD2 as D (5 bases). CDR1 and CDR2 from the germline V gene are MNHNY and SVGAGI (reference sequence). V gave up 0 bases and J gave up 7 bases, with 10 bases separating them. The CDR3 sequence is 13 residues long. The CDR3 protein is CASSYSGPGEQYF. The CDR3 nucleotides are TGTGCCAGCAGTTACTCAGGGCCGGGAGAGCAGTACTTC.

This clonotype showed up just a few times. The rearrangement uses TRBV24-1 and TRBJ2-3; TRBD1 matches at 12 bases. Germline values: CDR1 KGHDR, CDR2 SFDVKD. V lost 4 bases, J lost 4 bases, and 5 bases stayed unmatched. The CDR3 has 16 amino acids. In DNA, the CDR3 is TGTGCCACCAGTGACCCCGGGACAGGGGGCCCAGATACGCAGTATTTT. Protein product: CATSDPGTGGPDTQYF.

This clonotype occurred a few times. The gene calls are TRBV5-1 and TRBJ1-4; TRBD1 matches at 7 bases. CDR3 length equals 14 residues. J was trimmed by 4 bases and V by 0 bases; bases with no gene match: 0. The germline V gene encodes CDR1 SGHRS and CDR2 YFSETQ. The chain's CDR3 is CASSLAGGNEKLFF. CDR3 bases: TGCGCCAGCAGCTTGGCAGGGGGTAATGAAAAACTGTTTTTT. Filled out from reference TRBV5-1 and TRBJ1-4, the complete variable domain reads KAGVTQTPRYLIKTRGQQVTLSCSPISGHRSVSWYQQTPGQGLQFLFEYFSETQRNKGNFPGRFSGRQFSNSRSEMNVSTLELGDSALYLCASSLAGGNEKLFFGSGTQLSVL.

This clonotype was seen only a few times. As DNA, the CDR3 is TGTGCCGCGCCCCTGGGTACAGCTAACTATGGCTACACCTTC. Amino acids: CAAPLGTANYGYTF. The J gene is TRBJ1-2, the V gene TRBV2, with unresolved D. This CDR3 comprises 14 residues. CDR1 SNHLY and CDR2 FYNNEI come from the germline V gene. The ends were cut back, 11 bases at V and 0 bases at J, with 16 bases in the middle.

The sample holds a few counts of this clonotype. The chain carries TRBV11-2 and TRBJ2-5; 8 nucleotides align to TRBD2. Germline values: CDR1 SGHAT, CDR2 FQNNGV. Germline trimming cut 8 bases from V and 5 bases from J; bases unmatched to any gene: 4. The length of the CDR3 is 12 residues. CDR3 coding DNA: TGTGCCAGCCTATCGGGGGGGGAGACCCAGTACTTC. Translating gives CASLSGGETQYF.

The sample holds a few counts of this clonotype. The chain links TRBV29-1 to TRBJ1-2, with TRBD1 matching over 9 bases. CDR3 length: 13 residues. Germline V CDR1 and CDR2: SQVTM, ANQGSEA. The V gene end was trimmed by 6 bases and the J gene end by 6 bases; junction bases not matched to a gene: 8. This CDR3 reads CSVHRGPVDGYTF. In nucleotides, the CDR3 is TGCAGCGTCCACAGGGGGCCCGTGGATGGCTACACCTTC.

There are many counts of this clonotype. The chain links TRBV7-2 to TRBJ2-4; D is perhaps TRBD1 (6 bases). This CDR3 region has 13 residues. Trimming removed 8 bases from V and 0 bases from J, with 8 bases in between. Germline CDR1 SGHTA, CDR2 FQGNSA. The CDR3 protein is CASSGEAKNIQYF. CDR3 nucleotides: TGTGCCAGCTCAGGGGAAGCCAAAAACATTCAGTACTTC.

The V gene is TRBV12-3 or TRBV12-4, the J gene TRBJ2-5, with 10 bases identical to TRBD2. The ends lost 3 bases at V and 8 bases at J; junction bases unmatched: 12. This CDR3 contains 16 residues. CDR3 in amino acids: CASSFPMSGGAGTQYF. The DNA for the CDR3 is TGTGCCAGCAGTTTCCCCATGAGCGGGGGGGCCGGAACCCAGTACTTC.

This chain joins TRBV20-1 and TRBJ1-6; tentative D call: TRBD1 (5 bases). The CDR3 loop spans 13 amino acids. V was cut by 3 bases and J by 7 bases, with 10 bases left in between. Germline CDR1 and CDR2: DFQATT and SNEGSKA (reference sequence). CDR3 amino acids: CSARGVWNSPLHF. DNA for the CDR3: TGCAGTGCTAGGGGGGTTTGGAATTCACCCCTCCACTTT.

This clonotype was picked up many times. V usage is TRBV7-8 and J usage is TRBJ1-1; D perhaps matches TRBD1 (5 bases). V lost 7 bases to trimming and J lost 4 bases, with 16 bases between them. Germline V CDR1 and CDR2: SGHVS, FQNEAQ. This CDR3 is 14 amino acids long. The CDR3 DNA is TGTGCCAGCACCATGACAGACCTTGGCACTGAAGCTTTCTTT. Translating it yields CASTMTDLGTEAFF.

V gene TRBV5-1 combines with J gene TRBJ2-3; D perhaps matches TRBD2 (6 bases). Trimming cost V 2 bases and J 0 bases, with 13 bases left between them. The CDR3 is 16 amino acids. CDR1 and CDR2 from the germline V gene are SGHRS and YFSETQ. The CDR3 DNA reads TGCGCCAGCAGCTTCGAGGGACTTGGGAGCACAGATACGCAGTATTTT. Translated: CASSFEGLGSTDTQYF. The full variable domain, in which reference TRBV5-1 and TRBJ2-3 provide the parts outside the CDR3, is KAGVTQTPRYLIKTRGQQVTLSCSPISGHRSVSWYQQTPGQGLQFLFEYFSETQRNKGNFPGRFSGRQFSNSRSEMNVSTLELGDSALYLCASSFEGLGSTDTQYFGPGTRLTVL.

The CDR3 here is CATTGGGGADTQYF. As DNA, the CDR3 is TGTGCCACCACGGGGGGCGGGGGAGCAGATACGCAGTATTTT. The genes are TRBV10-3 and TRBJ2-3, with D tentatively TRBD2 (7 bases). The CDR3 spans 14 residues. V was shortened by 10 bases and J by 4 bases, with 18 bases between the two germline ends. Looked up from germline, CDR1 is ENHRY and CDR2 is SYGVKD.